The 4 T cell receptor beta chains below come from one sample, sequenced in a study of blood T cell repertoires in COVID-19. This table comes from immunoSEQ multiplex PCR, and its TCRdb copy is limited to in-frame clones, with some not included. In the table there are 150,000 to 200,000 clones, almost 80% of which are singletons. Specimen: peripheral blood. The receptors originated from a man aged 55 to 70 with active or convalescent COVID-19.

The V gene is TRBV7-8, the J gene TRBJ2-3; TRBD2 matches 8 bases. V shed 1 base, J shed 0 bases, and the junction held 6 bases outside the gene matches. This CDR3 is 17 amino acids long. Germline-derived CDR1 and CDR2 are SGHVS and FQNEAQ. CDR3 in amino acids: CASSLVTSGVSTDTQYF. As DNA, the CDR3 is TGTGCCAGCAGCTTAGTCACTAGCGGAGTTAGCACAGATACGCAGTATTTT. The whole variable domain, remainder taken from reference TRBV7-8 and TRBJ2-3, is GAGVSQSPRYKVAKRGQDVALRCDPISGHVSLFWYQQALGQGPEFLTYFQNEAQLDKSGLPSDRFFAERPEGSVSTLKIQRTQQEDSAVYLCASSLVTSGVSTDTQYFGPGTRLTVL.

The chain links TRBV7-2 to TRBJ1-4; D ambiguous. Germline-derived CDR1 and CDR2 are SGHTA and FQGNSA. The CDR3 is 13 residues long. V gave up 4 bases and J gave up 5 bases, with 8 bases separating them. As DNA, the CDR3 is TGTGCCAGCAGCTCCCGAGCGAATGAAAAACTGTTTTTT. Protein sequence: CASSSRANEKLFF.

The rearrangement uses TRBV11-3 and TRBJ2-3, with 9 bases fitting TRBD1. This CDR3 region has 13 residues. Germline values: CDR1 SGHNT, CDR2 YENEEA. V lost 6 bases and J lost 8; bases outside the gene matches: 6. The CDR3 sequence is CASRRQGGVTQYF. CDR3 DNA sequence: TGTGCCAGCAGAAGACAGGGGGGCGTTACGCAGTATTTT.

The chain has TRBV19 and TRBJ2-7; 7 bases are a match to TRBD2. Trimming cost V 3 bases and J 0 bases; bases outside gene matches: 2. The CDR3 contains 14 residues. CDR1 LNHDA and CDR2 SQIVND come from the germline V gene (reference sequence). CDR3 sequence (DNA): TGTGCCAGTAGTATCCGGACTAGCTCCTACGAGCAGTACTTC. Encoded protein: CASSIRTSSYEQYF.